This T cell receptor (beta chain) appears in the sequencing data of a study of cytomegalovirus exposure and HLA in healthy donors. Trimming shortened V by 6 bases and J by 2 bases, and 14 bases separated the two germline ends. This CDR3 is built from 15 residues. Germline assignment: CDR1 SEHNR and CDR2 FQNEAQ (reference sequence). Study results and limitations: When analyzed later, a missense DCLRE1C variant was found to be linked to TCR beta V- and J-gene trimming. Cytomegalovirus association was assigned to more than 150 TCR beta chains. There was a cluster of highly shared sequence variants that was likely a sequencing artifact.

It was with 60 Vbeta and 13 Jbeta primers that the PCR ran. Measured with immunoSEQ multiplex PCR; TCRdb has only the in-frame clones, and not every one. The sample has some 180,000 clones, around 80% seen once. On this clone itself: Its cognate antigen is unknown.

What was sequenced was PBMCs. This TCR was recovered from a woman aged 25-40 years in good health and CMV-seronegative. The chain joins TRBV7-9 to TRBJ1-3; weak D call: TRBD1 (5 bases). The chain's CDR3 is CASRATGGPGNTIYF. The CDR3 DNA reads as TGTGCCAGCAGAGCTACAGGAGGGCCTGGAAACACCATATATTTT.